This entry is about one T cell receptor beta chain. The CDR3 covers 16 residues. V was shortened by 8 bases and J by 10 bases, with 26 bases between the two germline ends. Germline V lookup: CDR1 MNHNY, CDR2 SVGAGI (reference sequence). This sample was taken from a study of early T cells in non-severe SARS-CoV-2 infection. Molecules of cDNA were individually given unique molecular identifiers that were attached to them. TCRdb re-called the 5' RACE reads through MiXCR, storing one row per CDR3 protein. The sample consists of approximately 65,000 distinct CDR3 sequences, 12% of them appearing once. The chain couples TRBV6-6 to TRBJ1-4; TRBD1 is a possible D gene (6 bases). Sequenced material: whole blood. The sequence came from an adult who was a healthcare worker with PCR-confirmed SARS-CoV-2 infection or an uninfected control (not recorded which). CDR3 sequence: CASLIRRRDTPGKLFF. CDR3 DNA sequence: TGTGCCAGCCTCATTCGCCGACGGGACACTCCGGGAAAACTGTTTTTT.